This T cell receptor beta chain came from a study of blood T cells in healthy people across ages. Study observations and caveats: Higher naive T cell percentage went strongly together with higher TCR beta diversity. Significant beta diversity loss was already apparent by age roughly 44, declining roughly linearly.

This CDR3 spans 15 amino acids. The ends were cut back, 4 bases at V and 1 base at J, with 13 bases in the middle. Germline V lookup: CDR1 MGHDK, CDR2 SYGVNS. For the second PCR, which ran for roughly 7 to 11 cycles, a sample-barcoded 5' primer and a J-beta primer mix were used. Every individual sample yielded 2.5 million or more paired-end reads (each containing CDR3). TCRdb reanalysed the 5' RACE reads using MiXCR and keeps one entry per CDR3 protein. This table has 1.5 million to 2 million distinct CDR3 sequences, approximately 50% appearing once. This clonotype was found a few times. Its antigen is not known.

Sample: blood. The V and J genes are TRBV25-1 and TRBJ2-5, with D perhaps TRBD1 or TRBD2 (5 bases each). This TCR was sampled from a woman aged 40 to 50 in good health. CDR3 residues: CASSVPGPSQETQYF. The CDR3 DNA reads as TGTGCCAGCAGTGTCCCGGGGCCATCCCAAGAGACCCAGTACTTC.